Listed below are T cell receptor beta chains from one sample, sequenced in a study of regulatory T cells in long-lasting Graves disease. TCRdb reprocessed the multiplex PCR reads via MiXCR and lists one record per CDR3 protein. The sample consists of roughly 500,000 distinct CDR3 sequences, about 22% of them appearing once. The input for sequencing was peripheral blood mononuclear cells (PBMCs), taken when the disease was refractory, from a patient treated with antithyroid drugs. The receptors shown here come from a female donor with Graves disease. Each CDR3 is given with its conserved first and last residue. Each record gives: clone size, V gene, J gene, D gene, CDR3 DNA, CDR3 protein. A D gene is named only where the DNA matches it firmly. Rows may omit the clone size; those that give it use once, few, many or a size class.

abundance: many; v_gene: TRBV7-2; j_gene: TRBJ1-2; d_gene: -; CDR3nt: TGTGCCAGCAGCTCCAGACAGTTCTATGGCTACACCTTC; CDR3aa: CASSSRQFYGYTF
abundance: many; v_gene: TRBV2; j_gene: TRBJ2-7; d_gene: -; CDR3nt: TGTGCCAGCAATTTCGATCTGCTGTACTTC; CDR3aa: CASNFDLLYF
abundance: -; v_gene: TRBV6-1; j_gene: TRBJ2-6; d_gene: -; CDR3nt: TGTGCCAGCAGAACTCCTGGGGGTCCTGGGGCCAACGTCCTGACTTTC; CDR3aa: CASRTPGGPGANVLTF
abundance: many; v_gene: TRBV28; j_gene: TRBJ1-1; d_gene: -; CDR3nt: TGTGCCAGCAGTCGGGTGAGAAACACTGAAGCTTTCTTT; CDR3aa: CASSRVRNTEAFF
abundance: many; v_gene: TRBV28; j_gene: TRBJ2-5; d_gene: TRBD2; CDR3nt: TGTGCCTCCTCAACTAGCGGGGTACAAGAGACCCAGTACTTC; CDR3aa: CASSTSGVQETQYF
abundance: -; v_gene: TRBV5-1; j_gene: TRBJ2-6; d_gene: -; CDR3nt: TGCGCCAGCAGACGATCTGGGACTGGGGCCAACGTCCTGACTTTC; CDR3aa: CASRRSGTGANVLTF
abundance: many; v_gene: TRBV7-2; j_gene: TRBJ2-5; d_gene: TRBD2; CDR3nt: TGTGCCAGCAGCTCGGGGAGCGGGACCGAGACCCAGTACTTC; CDR3aa: CASSSGSGTETQYF
abundance: many; v_gene: TRBV7-2; j_gene: TRBJ2-5; d_gene: -; CDR3nt: TGTGCCAGCAGCTTAGCGGTGGCCCAAGAGACCCAGTACTTC; CDR3aa: CASSLAVAQETQYF
abundance: many; v_gene: TRBV28; j_gene: TRBJ1-1; d_gene: -; CDR3nt: TGTGCCAGCAGCCGAAGGGACATCCGGGCTTTCTTT; CDR3aa: CASSRRDIRAFF
abundance: few; v_gene: TRBV5-5; j_gene: TRBJ1-1; d_gene: -; CDR3nt: TGTGCCAGCAGCAAGGACCCCTTCGAAGAGGCTTTCTTT; CDR3aa: CASSKDPFEEAFF
abundance: -; v_gene: TRBV20-1; j_gene: TRBJ1-5; d_gene: -; CDR3nt: TGCAGTGCTAGTGGGGGGGATTATCAGCCCCAGCATTTT; CDR3aa: CSASGGDYQPQHF
abundance: few; v_gene: TRBV4-3; j_gene: TRBJ1-6; d_gene: -; CDR3nt: TGCGCCAGCAGCCTAGACAGGCTTAATAATTCACCCCTCCACTTT; CDR3aa: CASSLDRLNNSPLHF
abundance: many; v_gene: TRBV2; j_gene: TRBJ2-7; d_gene: TRBD1; CDR3nt: TGTGCCAGCAGTGAAGCGGGACAGGGCTCCTACGAGCAGTACTTC; CDR3aa: CASSEAGQGSYEQYF
abundance: -; v_gene: TRBV7-2; j_gene: TRBJ2-1; d_gene: -; CDR3nt: TGTGCCAGCAGCTTATTGAGGCTCACCTACAATGAGCAGTTCTTC; CDR3aa: CASSLLRLTYNEQFF
abundance: many; v_gene: TRBV5-1; j_gene: TRBJ2-7; d_gene: -; CDR3nt: TGCGCCAGCAGCTTGGTGACCGCTTCCTACGAGCAGTACTTC; CDR3aa: CASSLVTASYEQYF
abundance: many; v_gene: TRBV20-1; j_gene: TRBJ1-5; d_gene: -; CDR3nt: TGCAGTGCTAGAGAGGGAGATCAGCCCCAGCATTTT; CDR3aa: CSAREGDQPQHF
abundance: many; v_gene: TRBV27; j_gene: TRBJ2-7; d_gene: -; CDR3nt: TGTGCCAGCAGTCGTCAGGGACAACCCTACGAGCAGTACTTC; CDR3aa: CASSRQGQPYEQYF